Below, 2 T cell receptor beta chains from the same sample are listed, as sequenced in a study of T cell repertoires in cytomegalovirus infection. Their cognate antigens are unknown. In TCRdb, the reads were re-called with MiXCR into one record per CDR3 protein. The repertoire has some 920,000 distinct CDR3 sequences, around 29% of them found once; the top ten carry more than 12%. The material was cultured CD8+ T cells from PBMCs, obtained from culture after CMV antigen stimulation. The receptors come from a human donor in good health (CMV status not recorded). Some clones in this sample may be carry-over from other donors' samples.

This chain links TRBV12-3 or TRBV12-4 with TRBJ2-3; 8 nucleotides align to TRBD2. The trim removed 3 bases at V and 2 bases at J, leaving 10 bases unmatched. CDR3 length equals 17 residues. CDR3 loop: CASSFSASGSDTDTQYF. The CDR3 DNA sequence: TGTGCCAGCAGTTTTTCGGCTAGCGGGTCTGACACAGATACGCAGTATTTT.

This clonotype was recorded a few times. The rearrangement uses TRBV6-2 or TRBV6-3 and TRBJ1-1; the D is unclear. V was clipped by 4 bases and J by 6 bases, with 12 bases between them. CDR1 is MNHEY, CDR2 SVGEGT, per germline. The CDR3 consists of 13 residues. The CDR3: CASSFSARAEAFF. CDR3 DNA sequence: TGTGCCAGCAGTTTTTCGGCTAGGGCTGAAGCTTTCTTT.